This T cell receptor (beta chain) was sequenced during a study of cytomegalovirus exposure and HLA in healthy donors. The germline V and J ends were trimmed by 6 bases and 2 bases, with 11 bases remaining between them. The length of the CDR3 is 14 residues. Germline CDR1 is MNHEY and CDR2 is SMNVEV (reference sequence). The PCR ran on 60 Vbeta and 13 Jbeta primers. This table comes from immunoSEQ multiplex PCR, and its TCRdb copy is limited to in-frame clones, with some not included. The sample contains nearly 200,000 clones, roughly three quarters of which appear only once. Sequencing was performed on PBMCs. The rearrangement joins TRBV27 to TRBJ1-5; no clear D gene. This TCR derives from a male donor in good health and CMV-seropositive. CDR3 region: CASSSWGGNQPQHF. CDR3 nucleotide sequence: TGTGCCAGCAGCTCCTGGGGAGGCAATCAGCCCCAGCATTTT.